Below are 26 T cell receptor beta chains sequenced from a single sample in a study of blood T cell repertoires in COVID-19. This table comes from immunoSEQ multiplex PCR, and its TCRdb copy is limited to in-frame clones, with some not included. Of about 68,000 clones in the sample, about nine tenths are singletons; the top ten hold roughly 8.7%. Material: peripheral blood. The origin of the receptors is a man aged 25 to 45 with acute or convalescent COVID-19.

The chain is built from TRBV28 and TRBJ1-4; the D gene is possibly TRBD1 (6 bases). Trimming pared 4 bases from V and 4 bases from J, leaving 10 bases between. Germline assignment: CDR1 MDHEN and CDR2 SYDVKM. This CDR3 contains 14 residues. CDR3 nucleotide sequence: TGTGCCAGCAGTTGGACAGCGGATAATGAAAAACTGTTTTTT. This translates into CASSWTADNEKLFF.

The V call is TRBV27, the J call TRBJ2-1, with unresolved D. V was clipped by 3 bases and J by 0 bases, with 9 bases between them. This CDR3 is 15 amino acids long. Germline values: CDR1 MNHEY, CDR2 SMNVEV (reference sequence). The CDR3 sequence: CASSLGSGSYNEQFF. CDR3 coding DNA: TGTGCCAGCAGTTTGGGCAGTGGCTCCTACAATGAGCAGTTCTTC.

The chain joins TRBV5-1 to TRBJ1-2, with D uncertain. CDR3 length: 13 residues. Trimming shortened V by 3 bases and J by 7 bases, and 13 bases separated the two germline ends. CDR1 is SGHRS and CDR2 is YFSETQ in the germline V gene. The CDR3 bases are TGCGCCAGCAGCTCCAACAGTTTCCGTGGCTACACCTTC. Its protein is CASSSNSFRGYTF.

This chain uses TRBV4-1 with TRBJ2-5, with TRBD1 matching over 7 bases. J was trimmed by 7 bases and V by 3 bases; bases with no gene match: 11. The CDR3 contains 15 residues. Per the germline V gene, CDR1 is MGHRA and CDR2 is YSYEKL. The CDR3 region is CASSQIGRGRGTQYF. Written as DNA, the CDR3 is TGCGCCAGCAGCCAGATCGGTAGGGGGCGAGGGACCCAGTACTTC.

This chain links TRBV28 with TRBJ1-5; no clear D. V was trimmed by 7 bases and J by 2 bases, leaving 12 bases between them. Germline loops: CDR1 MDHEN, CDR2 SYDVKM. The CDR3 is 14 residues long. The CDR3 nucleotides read TGTGCCAGCAACCCTGCGGGTCGCAATCAGCCCCAGCATTTT. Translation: CASNPAGRNQPQHF.

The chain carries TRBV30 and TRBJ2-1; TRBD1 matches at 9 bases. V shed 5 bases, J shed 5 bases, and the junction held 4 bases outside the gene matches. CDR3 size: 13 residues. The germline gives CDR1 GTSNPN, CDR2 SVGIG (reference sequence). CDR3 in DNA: TGTGCCTGGGACAGGGGGAATAACAATGAGCAGTTCTTC. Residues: CAWDRGNNNEQFF.

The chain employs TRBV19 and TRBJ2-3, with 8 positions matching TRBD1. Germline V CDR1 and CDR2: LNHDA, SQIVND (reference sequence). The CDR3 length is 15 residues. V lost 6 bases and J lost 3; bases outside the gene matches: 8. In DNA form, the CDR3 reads TGTGCCAGTAGGAGGACAGGGACGAGGACAGATACGCAGTATTTT. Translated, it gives CASRRTGTRTDTQYF.

Written as DNA, the CDR3 is TGTGCCAGTAGTATAGCACAGGGGAACACTGAAGCTTTCTTT. Its protein product is CASSIAQGNTEAFF. The rearrangement joins TRBV19 to TRBJ1-1; weak D call: TRBD1 (6 bases). Germline values: CDR1 LNHDA, CDR2 SQIVND (reference sequence). CDR3 size: 14 residues. V was pared by 1 base and J by 1 base, with 7 bases between.

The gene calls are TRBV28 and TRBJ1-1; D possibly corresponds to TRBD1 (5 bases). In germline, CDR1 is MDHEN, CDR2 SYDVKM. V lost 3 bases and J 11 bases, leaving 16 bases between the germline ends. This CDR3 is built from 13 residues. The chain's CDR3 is CASSFRSPRGAFF. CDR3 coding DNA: TGTGCCAGCAGTTTTAGGAGCCCAAGGGGTGCTTTCTTT.

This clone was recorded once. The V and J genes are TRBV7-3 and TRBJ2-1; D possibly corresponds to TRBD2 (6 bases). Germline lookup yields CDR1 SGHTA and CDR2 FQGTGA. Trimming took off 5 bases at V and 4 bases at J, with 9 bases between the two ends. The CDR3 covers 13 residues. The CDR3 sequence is CASSMGLYNEQFF. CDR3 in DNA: TGTGCCAGCAGCATGGGACTTTACAATGAGCAGTTCTTC.

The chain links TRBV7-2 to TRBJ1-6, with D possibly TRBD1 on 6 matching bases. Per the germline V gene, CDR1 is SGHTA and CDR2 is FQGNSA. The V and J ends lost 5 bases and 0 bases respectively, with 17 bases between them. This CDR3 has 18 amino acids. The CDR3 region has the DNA TGTGCCAGCAGCCACGGACAGCTTTGGTCCTCCTATAATTCACCCCTCCACTTT. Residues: CASSHGQLWSSYNSPLHF.

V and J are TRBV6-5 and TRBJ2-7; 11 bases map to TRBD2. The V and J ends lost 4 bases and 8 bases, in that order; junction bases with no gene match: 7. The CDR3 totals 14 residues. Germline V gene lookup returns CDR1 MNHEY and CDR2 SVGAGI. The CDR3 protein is CASSLLAGEFQQYF. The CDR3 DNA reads TGTGCCAGCAGTTTACTAGCGGGAGAGTTCCAGCAGTACTTC.

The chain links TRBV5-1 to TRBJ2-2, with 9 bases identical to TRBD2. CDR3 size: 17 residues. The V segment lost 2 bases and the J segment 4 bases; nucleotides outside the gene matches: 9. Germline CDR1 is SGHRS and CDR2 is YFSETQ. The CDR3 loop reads CASSFLAGGQSTGELFF. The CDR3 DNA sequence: TGCGCCAGCAGCTTCCTCGCGGGAGGGCAGAGCACCGGGGAGCTGTTTTTT.

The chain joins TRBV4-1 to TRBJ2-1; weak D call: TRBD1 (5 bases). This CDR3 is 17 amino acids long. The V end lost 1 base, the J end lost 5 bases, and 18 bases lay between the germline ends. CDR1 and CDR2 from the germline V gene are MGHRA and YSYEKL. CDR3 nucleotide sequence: TGCGCCAGCAGCCAAGTTCTTAGGGGCCCCACCGACAATGAGCAGTTCTTC. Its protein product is CASSQVLRGPTDNEQFF.

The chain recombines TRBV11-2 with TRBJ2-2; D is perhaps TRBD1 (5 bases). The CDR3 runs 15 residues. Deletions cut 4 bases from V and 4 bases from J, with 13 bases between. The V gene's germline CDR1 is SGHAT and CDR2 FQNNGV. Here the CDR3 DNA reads TGTGCCAGCAGCTCCTGGGGCTCCCCCACCGGGGAGCTGTTTTTT. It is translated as CASSSWGSPTGELFF.

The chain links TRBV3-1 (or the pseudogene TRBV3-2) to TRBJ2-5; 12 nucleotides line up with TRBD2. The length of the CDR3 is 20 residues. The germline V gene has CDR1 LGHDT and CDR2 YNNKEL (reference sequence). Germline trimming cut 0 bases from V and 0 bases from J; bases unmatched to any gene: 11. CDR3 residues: CASSQDRASGRALYQETQYF. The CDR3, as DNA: TGTGCCAGCAGCCAAGATCGGGCTAGCGGGAGGGCCCTGTACCAAGAGACCCAGTACTTC.

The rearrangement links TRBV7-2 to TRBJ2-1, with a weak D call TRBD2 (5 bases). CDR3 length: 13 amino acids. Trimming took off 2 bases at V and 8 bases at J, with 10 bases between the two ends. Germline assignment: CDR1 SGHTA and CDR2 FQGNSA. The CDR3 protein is CASSLTPRDEQFF. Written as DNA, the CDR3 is TGTGCCAGCAGCTTAACCCCGCGGGATGAGCAGTTCTTC.

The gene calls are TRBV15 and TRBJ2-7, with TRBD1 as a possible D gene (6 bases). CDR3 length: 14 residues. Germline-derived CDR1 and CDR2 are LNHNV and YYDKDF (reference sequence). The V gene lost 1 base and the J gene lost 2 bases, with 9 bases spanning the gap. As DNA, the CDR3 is TGTGCCACCAGCAGAGCAGGGGTCCCCTACGAGCAGTACTTC. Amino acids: CATSRAGVPYEQYF.

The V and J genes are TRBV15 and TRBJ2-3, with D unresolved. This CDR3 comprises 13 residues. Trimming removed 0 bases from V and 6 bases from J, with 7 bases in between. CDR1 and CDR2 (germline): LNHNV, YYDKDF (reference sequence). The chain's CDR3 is CATSRDPSDTQYF. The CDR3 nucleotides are TGTGCCACCAGCAGAGATCCCTCGGATACGCAGTATTTT.

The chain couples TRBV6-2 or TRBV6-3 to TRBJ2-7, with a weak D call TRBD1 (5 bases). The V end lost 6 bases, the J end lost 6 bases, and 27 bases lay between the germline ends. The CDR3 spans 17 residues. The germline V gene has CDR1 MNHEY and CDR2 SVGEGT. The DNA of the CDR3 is TGTGCCAGCAGCCCACTCGGACGCGCAAAGGGGTTTTCCGAGCAGTACTTC. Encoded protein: CASSPLGRAKGFSEQYF.

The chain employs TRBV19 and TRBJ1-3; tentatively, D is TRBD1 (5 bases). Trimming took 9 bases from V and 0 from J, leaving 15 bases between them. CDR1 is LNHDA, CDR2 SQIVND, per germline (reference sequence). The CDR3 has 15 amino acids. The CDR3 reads CASSADGGSGNTIYF. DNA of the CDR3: TGTGCCAGCTCCGCTGACGGGGGCTCTGGAAACACCATATATTTT.

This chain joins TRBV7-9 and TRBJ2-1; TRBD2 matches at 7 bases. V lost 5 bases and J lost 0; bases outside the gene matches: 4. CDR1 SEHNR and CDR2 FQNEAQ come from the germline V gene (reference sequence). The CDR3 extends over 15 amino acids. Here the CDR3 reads CASSPSGSSYNEQFF. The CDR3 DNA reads TGTGCCAGCAGCCCTAGCGGAAGCTCCTACAATGAGCAGTTCTTC.

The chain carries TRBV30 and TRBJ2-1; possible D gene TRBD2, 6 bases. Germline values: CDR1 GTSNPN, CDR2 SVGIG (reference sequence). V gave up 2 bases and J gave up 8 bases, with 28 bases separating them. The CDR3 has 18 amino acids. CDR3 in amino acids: CAWSIGPRSGAAKYEQFF. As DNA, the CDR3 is TGTGCCTGGAGTATCGGTCCACGGTCGGGAGCGGCGAAGTATGAGCAGTTCTTC. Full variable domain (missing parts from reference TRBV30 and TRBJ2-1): SQTIHQWPATLVQPVGSPLSLECTVEGTSNPNLYWYRQAAGRGLQLLFYSVGIGQISSEVPQNLSASRPQDRQFILSSKKLLLSDSGFYLCAWSIGPRSGAAKYEQFFGPGTRLTVL.

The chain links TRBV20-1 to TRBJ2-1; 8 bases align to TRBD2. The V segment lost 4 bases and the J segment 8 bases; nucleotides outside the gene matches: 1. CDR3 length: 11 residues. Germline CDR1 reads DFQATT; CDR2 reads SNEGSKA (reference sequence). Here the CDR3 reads CSAKREYEQFF. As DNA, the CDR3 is TGCAGTGCTAAGCGGGAGTATGAGCAGTTCTTC.

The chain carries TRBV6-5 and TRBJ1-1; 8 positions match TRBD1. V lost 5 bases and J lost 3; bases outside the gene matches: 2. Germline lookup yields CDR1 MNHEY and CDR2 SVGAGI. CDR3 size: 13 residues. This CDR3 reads CASSQGAYTEAFF. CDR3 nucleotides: TGTGCCAGCAGTCAGGGGGCTTACACTGAAGCTTTCTTT.

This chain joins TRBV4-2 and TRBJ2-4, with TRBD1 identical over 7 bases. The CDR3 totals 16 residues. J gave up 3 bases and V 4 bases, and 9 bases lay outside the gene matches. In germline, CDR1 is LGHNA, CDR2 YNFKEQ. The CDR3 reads CASSPNRGLGKNIQYF. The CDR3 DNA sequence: TGTGCCAGCAGCCCGAACAGGGGATTGGGCAAAAACATTCAGTACTTC.